This T cell receptor (beta chain) stems from a study of blood T cell repertoires in COVID-19. As for the study in general: There were acute and convalescent COVID-19 samples, and they came from the United States, Italy and Spain. T cells, B-cell-depleted T cells, or PBMCs supplied cDNA or gDNA.

Original processing methods: Amplifying reference gene primers gave estimates of nucleated cell counts. The data were produced by immunoSEQ multiplex PCR, yet TCRdb's version contains in-frame clones alone and is incomplete. Clonal size and the V and J genes are those of that table, whereas D and trimming came from the DNA. The table shows about 310,000 clones, with 87% occurring only once. Germline CDR1 and CDR2: SEHNR and FQNEAQ (reference sequence). The germline V and J ends were trimmed by 5 bases and 15 bases, with 14 bases remaining between them. The CDR3 has 11 amino acids. This TCR was sampled from a woman aged 50 to 65 who had recovered from COVID-19. The sequencing sample was made of peripheral blood. The chain uses TRBV7-9 and TRBJ1-5, with D possibly matching TRBD1 (5 bases). The DNA for the CDR3 is TGTGCCAGCAGCAATGAAGGGGCCTGGCATTTT. Translated: CASSNEGAWHF.